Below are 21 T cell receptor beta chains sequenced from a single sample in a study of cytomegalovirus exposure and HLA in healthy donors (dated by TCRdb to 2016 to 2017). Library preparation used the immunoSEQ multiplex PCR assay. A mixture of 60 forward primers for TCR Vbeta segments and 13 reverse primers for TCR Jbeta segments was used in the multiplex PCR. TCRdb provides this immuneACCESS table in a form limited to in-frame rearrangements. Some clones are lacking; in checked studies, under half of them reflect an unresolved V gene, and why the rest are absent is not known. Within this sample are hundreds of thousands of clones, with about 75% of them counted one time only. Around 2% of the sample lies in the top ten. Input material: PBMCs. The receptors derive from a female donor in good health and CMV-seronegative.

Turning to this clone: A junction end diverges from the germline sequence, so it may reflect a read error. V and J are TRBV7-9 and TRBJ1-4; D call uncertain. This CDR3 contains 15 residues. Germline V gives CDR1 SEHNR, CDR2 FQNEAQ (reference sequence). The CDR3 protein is CSSKRDTTTNEKLFF. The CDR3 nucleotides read TGTTCCAGCAAACGAGACACAACAACTAATGAAAAACTGTTTTTT. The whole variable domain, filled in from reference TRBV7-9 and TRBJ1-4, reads DTGVSQNPRHKITKRGQNVTFRCDPISEHNRLYWYRQTLGQGPEFLTYFQNEAQLEKSRLLSDRFSAERPKGSFSTLEIQRTEQGDSAMYLCSSKRDTTTNEKLFFGSGTQLSVL.

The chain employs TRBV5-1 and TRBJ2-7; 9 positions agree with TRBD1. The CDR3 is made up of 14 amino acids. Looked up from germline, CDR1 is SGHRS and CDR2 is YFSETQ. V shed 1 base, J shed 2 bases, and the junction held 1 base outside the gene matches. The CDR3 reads CASSLNRGPYEQYF. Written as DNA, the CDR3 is TGCGCCAGCAGCTTGAACAGGGGGCCCTACGAGCAGTACTTC.

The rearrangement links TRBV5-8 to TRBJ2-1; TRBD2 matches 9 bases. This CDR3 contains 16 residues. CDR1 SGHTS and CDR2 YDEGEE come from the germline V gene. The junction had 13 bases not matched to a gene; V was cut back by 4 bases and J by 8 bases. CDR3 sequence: CASSPRLAAGWDEQFF. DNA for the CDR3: TGTGCCAGCAGCCCAAGACTAGCGGCGGGGTGGGATGAGCAGTTCTTC.

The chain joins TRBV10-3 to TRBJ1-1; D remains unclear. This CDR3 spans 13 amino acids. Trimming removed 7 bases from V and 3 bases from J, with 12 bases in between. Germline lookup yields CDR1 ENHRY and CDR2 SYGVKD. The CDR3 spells CAIKGTRDTEAFF. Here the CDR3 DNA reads TGTGCCATCAAAGGAACTAGGGACACTGAAGCTTTCTTT.

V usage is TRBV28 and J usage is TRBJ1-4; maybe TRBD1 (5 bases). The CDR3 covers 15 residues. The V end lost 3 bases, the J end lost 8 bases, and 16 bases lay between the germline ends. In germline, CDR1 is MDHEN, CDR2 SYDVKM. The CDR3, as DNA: TGTGCCAGCAGTTTTCCGGGACTCAAAGGGGAAAAACTGTTTTTT. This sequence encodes CASSFPGLKGEKLFF. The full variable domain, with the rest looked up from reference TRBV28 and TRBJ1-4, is DVKVTQSSRYLVKRTGEKVFLECVQDMDHENMFWYRQDPGLGLRLIYFSYDVKMKEKGDIPEGYSVSREKKERFSLILESASTNQTSMYLCASSFPGLKGEKLFFGSGTQLSVL.

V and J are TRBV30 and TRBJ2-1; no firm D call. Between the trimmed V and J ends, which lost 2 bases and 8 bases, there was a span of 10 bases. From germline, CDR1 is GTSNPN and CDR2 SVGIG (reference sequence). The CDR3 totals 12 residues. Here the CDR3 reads CAWSSRLYEQFF. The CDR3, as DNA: TGTGCCTGGAGTTCGCGACTTTATGAGCAGTTCTTC.

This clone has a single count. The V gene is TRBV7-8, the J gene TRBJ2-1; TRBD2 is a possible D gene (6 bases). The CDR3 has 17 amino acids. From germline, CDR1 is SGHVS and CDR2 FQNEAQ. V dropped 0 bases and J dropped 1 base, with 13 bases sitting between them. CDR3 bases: TGTGCCAGCAGCTTAGCGGGAGGCTCTTTATCCTACAATGAGCAGTTCTTC. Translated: CASSLAGGSLSYNEQFF. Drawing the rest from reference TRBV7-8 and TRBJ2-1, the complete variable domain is GAGVSQSPRYKVAKRGQDVALRCDPISGHVSLFWYQQALGQGPEFLTYFQNEAQLDKSGLPSDRFFAERPEGSVSTLKIQRTQQEDSAVYLCASSLAGGSLSYNEQFFGPGTRLTVL.

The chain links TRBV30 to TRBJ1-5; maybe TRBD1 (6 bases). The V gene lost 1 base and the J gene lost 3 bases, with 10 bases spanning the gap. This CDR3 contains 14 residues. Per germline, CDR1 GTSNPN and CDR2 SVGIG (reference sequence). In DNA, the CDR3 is TGTGCCTGGAGTGGGGGGGGGCACAATCAGCCCCAGCATTTT. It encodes CAWSGGGHNQPQHF.

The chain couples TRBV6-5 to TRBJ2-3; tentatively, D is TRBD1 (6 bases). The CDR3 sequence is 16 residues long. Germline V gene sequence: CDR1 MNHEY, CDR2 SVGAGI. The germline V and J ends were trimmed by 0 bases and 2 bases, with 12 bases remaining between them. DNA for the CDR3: TGTGCCAGCAGTTACTCGAGGGGGAGACCCACAGATACGCAGTATTTT. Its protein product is CASSYSRGRPTDTQYF.

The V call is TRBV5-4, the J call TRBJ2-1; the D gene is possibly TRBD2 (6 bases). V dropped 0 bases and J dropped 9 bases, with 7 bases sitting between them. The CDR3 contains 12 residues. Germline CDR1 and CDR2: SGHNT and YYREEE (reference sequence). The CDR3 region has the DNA TGTGCCAGCAGCTTGGCCGGGGGTGAGCAGTTCTTC. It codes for CASSLAGGEQFF.

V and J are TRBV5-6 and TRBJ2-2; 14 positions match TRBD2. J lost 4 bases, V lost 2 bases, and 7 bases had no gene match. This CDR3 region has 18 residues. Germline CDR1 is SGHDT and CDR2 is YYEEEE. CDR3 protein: CASSFGTSGSRSTGELFF. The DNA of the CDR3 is TGTGCCAGCAGCTTCGGGACTAGCGGGAGTAGATCCACCGGGGAGCTGTTTTTT.

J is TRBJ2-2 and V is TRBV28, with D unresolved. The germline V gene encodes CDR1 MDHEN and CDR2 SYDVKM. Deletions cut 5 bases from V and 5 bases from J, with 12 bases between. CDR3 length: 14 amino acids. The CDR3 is CASSAPVPTGELFF. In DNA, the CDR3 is TGTGCCAGCAGTGCCCCGGTTCCAACCGGGGAGCTGTTTTTT.

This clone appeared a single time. The CDR3 protein is CASSPSGSYEQYF. In nucleotides, the CDR3 is TGTGCCAGCAGCCCTAGCGGGAGTTACGAGCAGTACTTC. V gene TRBV27 combines with J gene TRBJ2-7; 10 nucleotides line up with TRBD2. This CDR3 has 13 residues. With V trimmed by 6 bases and J by 4 bases, 3 bases remained unmatched. Germline V gene sequence: CDR1 MNHEY, CDR2 SMNVEV (reference sequence).

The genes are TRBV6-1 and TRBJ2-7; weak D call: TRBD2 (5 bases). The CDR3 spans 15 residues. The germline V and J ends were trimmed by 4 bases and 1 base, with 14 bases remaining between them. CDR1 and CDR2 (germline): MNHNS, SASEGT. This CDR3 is CASSGGYGGSYEQYF. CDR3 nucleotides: TGTGCCAGCAGTGGCGGGTACGGAGGATCCTACGAGCAGTACTTC.

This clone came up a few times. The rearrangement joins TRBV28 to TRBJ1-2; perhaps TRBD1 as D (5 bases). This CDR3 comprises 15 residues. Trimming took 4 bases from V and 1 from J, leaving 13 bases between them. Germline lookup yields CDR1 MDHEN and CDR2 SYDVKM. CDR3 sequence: CASSSAGPNNYGYTF. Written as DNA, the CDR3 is TGTGCCAGCAGTTCCGCAGGGCCGAATAACTATGGCTACACCTTC.

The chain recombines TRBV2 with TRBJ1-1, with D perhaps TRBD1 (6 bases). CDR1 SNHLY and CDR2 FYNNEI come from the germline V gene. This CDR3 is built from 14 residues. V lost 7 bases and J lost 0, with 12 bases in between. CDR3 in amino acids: CASNGQKMNTEAFF. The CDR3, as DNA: TGTGCCAGCAACGGACAGAAGATGAACACTGAAGCTTTCTTT.

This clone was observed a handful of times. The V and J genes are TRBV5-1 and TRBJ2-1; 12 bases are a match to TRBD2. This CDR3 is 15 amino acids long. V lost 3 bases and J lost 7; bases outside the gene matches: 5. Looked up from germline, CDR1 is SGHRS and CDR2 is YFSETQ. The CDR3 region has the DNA TGCGCCAGCAGCTGGGACGGGACTAGCGGGAATGAGCAGTTCTTC. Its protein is CASSWDGTSGNEQFF.

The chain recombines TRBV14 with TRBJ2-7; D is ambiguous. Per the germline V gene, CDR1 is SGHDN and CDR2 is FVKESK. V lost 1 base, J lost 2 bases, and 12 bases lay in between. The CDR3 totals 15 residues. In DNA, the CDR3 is TGTGCCAGCAGCCAAGCAGTTGGCGGTACCTACGAGCAGTACTTC. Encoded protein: CASSQAVGGTYEQYF.

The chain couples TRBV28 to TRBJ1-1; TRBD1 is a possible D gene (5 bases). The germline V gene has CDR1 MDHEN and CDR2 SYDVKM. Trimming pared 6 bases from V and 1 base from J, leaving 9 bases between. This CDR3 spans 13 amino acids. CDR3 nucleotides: TGTGCCAGCAGAACGACAGAGAACACTGAAGCTTTCTTT. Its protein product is CASRTTENTEAFF.

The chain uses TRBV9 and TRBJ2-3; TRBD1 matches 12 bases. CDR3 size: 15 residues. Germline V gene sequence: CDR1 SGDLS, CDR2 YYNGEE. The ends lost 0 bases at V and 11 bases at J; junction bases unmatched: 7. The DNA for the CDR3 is TGTGCCAGCAGCGTAGCCGGGACAGGGGGCTTCGGGCAGTATTTT. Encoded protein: CASSVAGTGGFGQYF.

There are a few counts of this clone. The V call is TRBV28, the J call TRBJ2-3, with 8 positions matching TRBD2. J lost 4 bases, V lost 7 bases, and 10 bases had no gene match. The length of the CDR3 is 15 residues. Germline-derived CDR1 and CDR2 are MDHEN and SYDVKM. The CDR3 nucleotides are TGTGCCAGCACCGTTAAAACGGGACTAGCAGATACGCAGTATTTT. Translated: CASTVKTGLADTQYF.